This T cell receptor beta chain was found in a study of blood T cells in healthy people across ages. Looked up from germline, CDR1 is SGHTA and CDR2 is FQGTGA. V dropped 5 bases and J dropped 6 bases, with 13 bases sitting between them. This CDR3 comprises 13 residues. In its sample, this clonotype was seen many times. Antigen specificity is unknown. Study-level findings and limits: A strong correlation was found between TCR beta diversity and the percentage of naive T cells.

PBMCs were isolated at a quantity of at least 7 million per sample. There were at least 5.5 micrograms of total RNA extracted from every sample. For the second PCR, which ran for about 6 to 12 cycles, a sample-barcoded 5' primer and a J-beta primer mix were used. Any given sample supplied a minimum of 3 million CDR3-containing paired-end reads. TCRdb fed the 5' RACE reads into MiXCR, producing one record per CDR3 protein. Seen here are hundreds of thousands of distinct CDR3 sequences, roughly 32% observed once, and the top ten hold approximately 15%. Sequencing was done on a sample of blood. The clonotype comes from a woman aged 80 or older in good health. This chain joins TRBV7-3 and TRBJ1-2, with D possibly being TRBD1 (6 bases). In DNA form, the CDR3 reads TGTGCCAGCAGCGTCACAGGGAAGGATGGCTACACCTTC. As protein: CASSVTGKDGYTF.